These 26 T cell receptor beta chains were sequenced from one sample in a study of blood T cell repertoires in COVID-19. Sequencing was performed with immunoSEQ multiplex PCR; in TCRdb, only in-frame clones are kept and a portion is missing. The sample includes about 440,000 clones, more than 70% of them seen just once. Material: peripheral blood. These receptors originate from a woman aged 50 to 65 with COVID-19, enrolled during active disease.

The chain employs TRBV2 and TRBJ2-1, with 9 nucleotides matching TRBD2. With V trimmed by 6 bases and J by 7 bases, 13 bases remained unmatched. Germline V gene lookup returns CDR1 SNHLY and CDR2 FYNNEI. CDR3 size: 16 residues. The CDR3 spells CASRRGTSTSANEQFF. The CDR3 DNA is TGTGCCAGCAGACGCGGGACTAGCACGTCTGCGAATGAGCAGTTCTTC.

This chain uses TRBV30 with TRBJ2-2; D might be TRBD2 (6 bases). Germline V gives CDR1 GTSNPN, CDR2 SVGIG (reference sequence). The ends were cut back, 3 bases at V and 8 bases at J, with 13 bases in the middle. This CDR3 comprises 13 residues. As DNA, the CDR3 is TGTGCCTGGAGGGACTCTGGGAGGGGGGAGCTGTTTTTT. Amino acids: CAWRDSGRGELFF.

This chain links TRBV28 with TRBJ2-1, with TRBD2 matching 12 bases. The junction had 11 bases not matched to a gene; V was cut back by 3 bases and J by 8 bases. Germline loops: CDR1 MDHEN, CDR2 SYDVKM. The CDR3 runs 17 residues. CDR3 amino acids: CASSFYGRTSGEDEQFF. The DNA of the CDR3 is TGTGCCAGCAGTTTCTACGGGCGGACTAGCGGGGAGGATGAGCAGTTCTTC.

The CDR3 region has the DNA TGTGCCAGCGGGGGACAGGGGGCTGGCTACACCTTC. Protein sequence: CASGGQGAGYTF. The V gene is TRBV12-3 or TRBV12-4, the J gene TRBJ1-2; 12 bases are a match to TRBD1. The trim removed 8 bases at V and 7 bases at J, leaving 2 bases unmatched. The CDR3 covers 12 residues.

The genes are TRBV9 and TRBJ2-1; D is unclear. CDR1 and CDR2 from the germline V gene are SGDLS and YYNGEE. The ends were cut back, 3 bases at V and 5 bases at J, with 15 bases in the middle. The CDR3 covers 15 residues. In nucleotides, the CDR3 is TGTGCCAGCAGCGAGCCCATGGGTGGGCACAATGAGCAGTTCTTC. As protein: CASSEPMGGHNEQFF.

J is TRBJ1-6 and V is TRBV5-5, with 7 bases aligning to TRBD1. The CDR3 loop spans 15 amino acids. Germline-derived CDR1 and CDR2 are SGHKS and YYEKEE (reference sequence). Trimming at V came to 6 bases and at J to 9 bases, leaving 12 bases not matched to a gene. CDR3 bases: TGTGCCAGCACCACGCAGGGGGTAGTTCGTTCACCCCTCCACTTT. This encodes CASTTQGVVRSPLHF.

The rearrangement uses TRBV27 and TRBJ1-1; D ambiguous. The CDR3 contains 14 residues. Germline V lookup: CDR1 MNHEY, CDR2 SMNVEV (reference sequence). V shed 6 bases and J shed 4 bases, with 15 bases lying between them. CDR3 in amino acids: CASSSRSGATEAFF. CDR3 nucleotide sequence: TGTGCCAGCAGCTCCCGATCGGGAGCCACTGAAGCTTTCTTT.

This chain uses TRBV18 with TRBJ2-7, with 8 bases identical to TRBD1. After removal of 4 bases from V and 5 bases from J, the junction contained 7 bases not matched to a gene. CDR1 is KGHSH and CDR2 is LQKENI in the germline V gene. The length of the CDR3 is 14 residues. Written as DNA, the CDR3 is TGTGCCAGCTCACTGGGACAGGATGTCAACGAGCAGTACTTC. Its protein product is CASSLGQDVNEQYF.

The rearrangement links TRBV5-1 to TRBJ1-5, with D possibly being TRBD1 (6 bases). V was pared by 0 bases and J by 7 bases, with 11 bases between. The V gene's germline CDR1 is SGHRS and CDR2 YFSETQ. This CDR3 contains 14 residues. CDR3 residues: CASSLDRAGQPQHF. DNA of the CDR3: TGCGCCAGCAGCTTGGACAGGGCAGGGCAGCCCCAGCATTTT.

The chain recombines TRBV6-5 with TRBJ1-2; 9 bases are a match to TRBD1. Losses at the gene ends were 6 bases for V and 4 bases for J; bases not matched to a gene: 6. The CDR3 is 14 residues long. CDR1 and CDR2 from the germline V gene are MNHEY and SVGAGI. The CDR3 region is CASSRTGAGYGYTF. The CDR3 DNA is TGTGCCAGCAGCCGGACAGGGGCGGGCTATGGCTACACCTTC.

This chain links TRBV28 with TRBJ1-1; 8 bases align to TRBD1. The CDR3 is made up of 11 amino acids. V shed 5 bases and J 10 bases; nucleotides not matched to a gene: 3. From germline, CDR1 is MDHEN and CDR2 SYDVKM. The chain's CDR3 is CASSHTGGAFF. The CDR3 coding sequence is TGTGCCAGCAGTCACACAGGGGGAGCTTTCTTT.

V usage is TRBV10-3 and J usage is TRBJ2-1; maybe TRBD1 (6 bases). Trimming shortened V by 4 bases and J by 7 bases, and 20 bases separated the two germline ends. In germline, CDR1 is ENHRY, CDR2 SYGVKD. The CDR3 extends over 16 amino acids. The DNA of the CDR3 is TGTGCCATCAGTGGAAACGCCAGGGGACCTCAAAATGAGCAGTTCTTC. It translates to CAISGNARGPQNEQFF.

V is TRBV5-1 and J is TRBJ1-1, with 8 bases aligning to TRBD1. The junction had 7 bases not matched to a gene; V was cut back by 4 bases and J by 2 bases. The CDR3 is made up of 15 amino acids. The germline V gene has CDR1 SGHRS and CDR2 YFSETQ. The CDR3 spells CASSQTGTGNTEAFF. CDR3 DNA: TGCGCCAGCAGCCAGACCGGGACAGGTAACACTGAAGCTTTCTTT.

This clone occurred a few times. The gene calls are TRBV6-1 and TRBJ1-2, with 7 nucleotides matching TRBD1. Losses at the gene ends were 2 bases for V and 4 bases for J; bases not matched to a gene: 10. CDR1 is MNHNS, CDR2 SASEGT, per germline. This CDR3 has 16 residues. The CDR3 reads CASSEIGGGFSYGYTF. CDR3 in DNA: TGTGCCAGCAGTGAAATAGGAGGGGGCTTTAGCTATGGCTACACCTTC.

This chain uses TRBV7-2 with TRBJ1-1; D unclear. V shed 1 base and J shed 10 bases, with 16 bases lying between them. The CDR3 consists of 14 residues. Germline assignment: CDR1 SGHTA and CDR2 FQGNSA. The CDR3 is CASSLGGGAGRAFF. The CDR3 nucleotides are TGTGCCAGCAGCTTAGGGGGAGGCGCGGGTCGAGCTTTCTTT.

This sequence joins TRBV7-7 and TRBJ1-6; 7 bases line up with TRBD1. V gave up 3 bases and J gave up 7 bases; unmatched junction bases: 3. The germline CDR1 and CDR2 sequences are SSHAT and FNYEAQ (reference sequence). The CDR3 consists of 14 residues. CDR3 DNA: TGTGCCAGCAGCTTGGGACAGACGAATTCACCCCTCCACTTT. This codes for CASSLGQTNSPLHF. Complete variable domain (other parts from reference TRBV7-7 and TRBJ1-6): GAGVSQSPRYKVTKRGQDVTLRCDPISSHATLYWYQQALGQGPEFLTYFNYEAQPDKSGLPSDRFSAERPEGSISTLTIQRTEQRDSAMYRCASSLGQTNSPLHFGNGTRLTVT.

The chain carries TRBV20-1 and TRBJ2-1; 9 bases are shared with TRBD2. Germline V CDR1 and CDR2: DFQATT, SNEGSKA (reference sequence). This CDR3 is 17 amino acids long. The V segment lost 3 bases and the J segment 5 bases; nucleotides outside the gene matches: 14. CDR3 residues: CSASKAGGSLRDNEQFF. The CDR3 DNA is TGCAGTGCTAGTAAAGCGGGGGGTTCACTACGAGACAATGAGCAGTTCTTC.

Points on this clone: Other nucleotide sequences in the sample specify the same CDR3. This CDR3 is CASSPTGAASGANVLTF. The CDR3 nucleotides read TGTGCCAGCTCACCGACAGGGGCGGCCTCTGGGGCCAACGTCCTGACTTTC. This chain uses TRBV18 with TRBJ2-6; 8 nucleotides match TRBD1. Germline CDR1 is KGHSH and CDR2 is LQKENI. There are 17 residues in the CDR3. The V gene end was trimmed by 3 bases and the J gene end by 0 bases; junction bases not matched to a gene: 4.

The chain couples TRBV3-1 (or the pseudogene TRBV3-2) to TRBJ2-1, with no clear D. Germline V gene sequence: CDR1 LGHDT, CDR2 YNNKEL (reference sequence). The CDR3 runs 14 residues. The germline V and J ends were trimmed by 4 bases and 6 bases, with 13 bases remaining between them. CDR3 region: CASSRTANLNEQFF. The DNA for the CDR3 is TGTGCCAGCAGCCGAACAGCCAATCTCAATGAGCAGTTCTTC.

The CDR3 nucleotides are TGTGCCAGCAGTGACGAGATCTCCTACGAGCAGTACTTC. Translating it yields CASSDEISYEQYF. The gene calls are TRBV2 and TRBJ2-7; D is uncertain. Trimming left V 3 bases short and J 0 bases short, with 6 bases between. This CDR3 comprises 13 residues. CDR1 is SNHLY and CDR2 is FYNNEI in the germline V gene.

With respect to this clone: This same CDR3 is encoded by further DNA sequences in the sample. The chain joins TRBV6-5 to TRBJ2-7; possible D gene TRBD1, 6 bases. V was clipped by 6 bases and J by 1 base, with 10 bases between them. The CDR3 runs to 13 residues. Germline CDR1 is MNHEY and CDR2 is SVGAGI. The DNA of the CDR3 is TGTGCCAGCAGCCTCGGACAGTCCTACGAGCAGTACTTC. Protein sequence: CASSLGQSYEQYF.

This clone was counted once. V and J are TRBV25-1 and TRBJ2-2; possibly TRBD2 for D (5 bases). Germline CDR1 is MGHDK and CDR2 is SYGVNS. V dropped 4 bases and J dropped 2 bases, with 5 bases sitting between them. The CDR3 length is 13 residues. The CDR3 loop reads CASSGTNTGELFF. The CDR3 DNA reads as TGTGCCAGCAGTGGGACTAACACCGGGGAGCTGTTTTTT.

The V call is TRBV5-1, the J call TRBJ2-2; TRBD1 agrees at 8 bases. V shed 0 bases, J shed 2 bases, and the junction held 3 bases outside the gene matches. There are 16 residues in the CDR3. Germline V CDR1 and CDR2: SGHRS, YFSETQ. The CDR3 region has the DNA TGCGCCAGCAGCTTGGTCAGGGGGCGAAACACCGGGGAGCTGTTTTTT. Amino acids: CASSLVRGRNTGELFF.

V gene TRBV10-3 combines with J gene TRBJ1-5; TRBD1 might be the D (5 bases). Trimming left V 4 bases short and J 8 bases short, with 15 bases between. Germline lookup yields CDR1 ENHRY and CDR2 SYGVKD. The CDR3 has 14 residues. The CDR3 DNA reads TGTGCCATCAGTGGGGGTAGGCCGGGGGAGCCCCAGCATTTT. Protein sequence: CAISGGRPGEPQHF.

The chain employs TRBV7-9 and TRBJ1-5; no definite D call. CDR1 and CDR2 from the germline V gene are SEHNR and FQNEAQ (reference sequence). Trimming left V 1 base short and J 2 bases short, with 9 bases between. CDR3 length equals 15 residues. The CDR3 DNA sequence: TGTGCCAGCAGCTTAGACGGTTTTGGCAATCAGCCCCAGCATTTT. This codes for CASSLDGFGNQPQHF.

The chain couples TRBV7-3 to TRBJ1-2; no firm D call. There are 13 residues in the CDR3. With 3 bases removed from V and 2 bases from J, the gap between germline ends came to 7 bases. Germline V gene data show CDR1 as SGHTA and CDR2 as FQGTGA. The CDR3 nucleotides are TGTGCCAGCAGCTTCGACACAAACTATGGCTACACCTTC. It is translated as CASSFDTNYGYTF.